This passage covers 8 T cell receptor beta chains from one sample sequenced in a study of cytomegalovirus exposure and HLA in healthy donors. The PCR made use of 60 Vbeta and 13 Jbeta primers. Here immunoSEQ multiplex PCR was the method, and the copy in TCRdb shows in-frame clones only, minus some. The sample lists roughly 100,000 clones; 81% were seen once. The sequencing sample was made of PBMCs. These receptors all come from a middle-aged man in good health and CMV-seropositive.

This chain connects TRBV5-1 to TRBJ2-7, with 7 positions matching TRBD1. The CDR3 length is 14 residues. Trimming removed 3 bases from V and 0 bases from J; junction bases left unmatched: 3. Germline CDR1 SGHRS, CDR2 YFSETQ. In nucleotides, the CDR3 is TGCGCCAGCAGCTCGGACAGGCTCTCCTACGAGCAGTACTTC. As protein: CASSSDRLSYEQYF.

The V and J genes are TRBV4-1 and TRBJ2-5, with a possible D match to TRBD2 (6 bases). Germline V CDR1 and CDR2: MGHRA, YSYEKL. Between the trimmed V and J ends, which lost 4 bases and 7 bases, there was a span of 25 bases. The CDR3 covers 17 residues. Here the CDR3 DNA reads TGCGCCAGCAGCCCATTATGGGCGGGACCCCGAATGGGGACCCAGTACTTC. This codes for CASSPLWAGPRMGTQYF.

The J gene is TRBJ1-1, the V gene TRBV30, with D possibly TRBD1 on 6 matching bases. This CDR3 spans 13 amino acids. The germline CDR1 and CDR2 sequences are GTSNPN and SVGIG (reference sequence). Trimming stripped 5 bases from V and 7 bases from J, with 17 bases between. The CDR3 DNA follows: TGTGCCTGGCACCGAACAGGGCGTAATGAAGCTTTCTTT. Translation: CAWHRTGRNEAFF.

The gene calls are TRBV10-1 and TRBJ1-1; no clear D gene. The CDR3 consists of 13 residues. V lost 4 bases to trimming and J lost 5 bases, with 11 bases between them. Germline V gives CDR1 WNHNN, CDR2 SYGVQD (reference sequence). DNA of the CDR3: TGCGCCAGCAGTGTGGCGGAGACGACTGAAGCTTTCTTT. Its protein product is CASSVAETTEAFF.

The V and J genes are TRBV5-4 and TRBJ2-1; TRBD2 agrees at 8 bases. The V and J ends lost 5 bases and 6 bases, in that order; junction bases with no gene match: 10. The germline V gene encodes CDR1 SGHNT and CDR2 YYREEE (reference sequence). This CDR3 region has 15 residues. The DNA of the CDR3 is TGTGCCAGCAGTCCCTCCGGGAGGGCCCTCAATGAGCAGTTCTTC. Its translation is CASSPSGRALNEQFF.

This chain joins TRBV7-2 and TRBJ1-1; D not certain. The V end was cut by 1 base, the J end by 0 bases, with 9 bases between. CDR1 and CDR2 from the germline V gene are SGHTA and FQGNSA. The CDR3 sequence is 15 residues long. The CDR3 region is CASSLGHSMNTEAFF. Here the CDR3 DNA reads TGTGCCAGCAGCTTAGGTCACAGCATGAACACTGAAGCTTTCTTT.

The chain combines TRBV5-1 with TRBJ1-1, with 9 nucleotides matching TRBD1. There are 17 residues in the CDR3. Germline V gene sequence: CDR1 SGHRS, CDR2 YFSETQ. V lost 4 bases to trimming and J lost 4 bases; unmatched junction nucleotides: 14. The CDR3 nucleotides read TGCGCCAGCAGCCATGGGGTGACAGGGGGTTTTGGCACTGAAGCTTTCTTT. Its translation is CASSHGVTGGFGTEAFF.

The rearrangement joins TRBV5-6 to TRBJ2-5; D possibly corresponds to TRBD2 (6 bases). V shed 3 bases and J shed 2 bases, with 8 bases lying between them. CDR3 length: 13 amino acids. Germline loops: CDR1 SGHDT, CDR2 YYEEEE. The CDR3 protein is CASSWGLQETQYF. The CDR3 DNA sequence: TGTGCCAGCAGCTGGGGACTTCAAGAGACCCAGTACTTC.